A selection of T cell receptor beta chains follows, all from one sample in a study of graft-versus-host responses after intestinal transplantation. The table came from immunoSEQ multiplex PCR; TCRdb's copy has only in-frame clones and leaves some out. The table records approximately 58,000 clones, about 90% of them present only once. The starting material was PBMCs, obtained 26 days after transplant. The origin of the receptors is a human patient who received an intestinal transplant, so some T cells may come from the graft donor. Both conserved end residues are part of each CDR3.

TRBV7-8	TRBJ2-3	CASSLPSSGGGGTQYF
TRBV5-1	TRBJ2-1	CASSLGRQGRGEQFF
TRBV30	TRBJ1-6	CAWESGVQRSPLHF
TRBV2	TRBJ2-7	CASKGDSYEQYF
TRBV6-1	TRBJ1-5	CASSIQGSNQPQHF
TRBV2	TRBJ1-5	CASRLDRDSNQPQHF
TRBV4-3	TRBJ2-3	CASSQRTSGGAGTDTQYF
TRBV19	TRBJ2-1	CASSIYSGGRDEQFF
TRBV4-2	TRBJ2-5	CASSQDPSGGAETQYF
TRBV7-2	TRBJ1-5	CASLEVEQPQHF
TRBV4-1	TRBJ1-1	CASSPGQMNTEAFF
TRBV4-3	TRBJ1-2	CASSQDTADNYGYTF
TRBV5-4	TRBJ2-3	CASSQTSGRADTQYF
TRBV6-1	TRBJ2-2	CASRMGSAGELFF
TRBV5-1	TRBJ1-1	CASSLDYGGTNTEAFF
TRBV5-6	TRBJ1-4	CASSDDRGNEKLFF
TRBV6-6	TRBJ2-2	CASGIAGGHTGELFF
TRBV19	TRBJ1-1	CASSTPGVGTEAFF
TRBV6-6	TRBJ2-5	CASSLQETQYF
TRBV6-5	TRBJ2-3	CASSYAGGYTDTQYF
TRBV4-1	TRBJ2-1	CASSQVGTSGDNEQFF
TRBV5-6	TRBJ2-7	CASSSSFRYEQYF
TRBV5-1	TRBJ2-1	CASSSSGVGYNEQFF
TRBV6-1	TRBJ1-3	CASSELLTGPGNTIYF
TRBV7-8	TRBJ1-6	CASSLGQGTHSPLHF
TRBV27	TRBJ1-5	CASSLGGAHQPQHF
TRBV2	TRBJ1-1	CASSDVGLMNTEAFF
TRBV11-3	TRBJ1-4	CASSLRPQGHPGTFNEKLFF
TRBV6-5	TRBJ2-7	CASSTTGTGIYEQYF
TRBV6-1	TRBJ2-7	CASSAPGTGTYEQYF
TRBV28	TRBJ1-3	CASREQGNTIYF
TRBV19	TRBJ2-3	CASSTWTGRGDTQYF
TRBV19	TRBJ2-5	CASSASLAGGETQYF
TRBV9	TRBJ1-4	CASSPRGDFNEKLFF
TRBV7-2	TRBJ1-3	CASSLGPAGGNTIYF
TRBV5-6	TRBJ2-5	CASSFLREQVAQYF
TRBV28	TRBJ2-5	CASSSLGQGVPQETQYF
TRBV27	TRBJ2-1	CASRTGSFLNEQFF
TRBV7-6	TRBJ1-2	CASSLGQGNGYTF
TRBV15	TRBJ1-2	CATSSGVGGVYGYTF
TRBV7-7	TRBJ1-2	CASSPMVGQNYGYTF
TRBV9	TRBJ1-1	CASSVESTGLNTEAFF
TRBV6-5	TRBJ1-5	CASSYDRRYSNQPQHF
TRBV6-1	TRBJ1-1	CASSVRDFGEAFF
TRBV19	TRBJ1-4	CASSIDSGTGRRWIDEKLFF
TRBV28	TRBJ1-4	CASSLDILNEKLFF
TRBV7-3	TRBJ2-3	CASSLVGGSTDTQYF
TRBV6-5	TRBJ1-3	CVSSFPTEGAGNTIYF
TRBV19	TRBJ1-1	CASSIMTGDAEAFF
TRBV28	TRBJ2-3	CASSRDRELATQYF
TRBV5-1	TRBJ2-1	CASRRDAHEQFF
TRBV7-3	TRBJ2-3	CASSSGLAGGGDTQYF
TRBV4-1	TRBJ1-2	CASSQVIKQDFYGYTF
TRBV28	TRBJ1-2	CASSLFNYGYTF
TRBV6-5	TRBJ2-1	CASSWDRDGDNEQFF
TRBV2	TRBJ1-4	CASSYTANEKLFF